These 20 T cell receptor beta chains came from one sample sequenced in a study of OX40 agonist ivuxolimab in advanced cancers. The library relied on the immunoSEQ multiplex PCR assay. In TCRdb, the immuneACCESS table is reduced to in-frame sequences with V and J assigned. These tables do not hold every clone; where another copy was compared, an unresolved V gene accounts for under half, and the others remain unexplained. Here the sample has approximately 76,000 clones; roughly 90% occur a single time. Approximately 0.81% of the sample rests with the top ten. Sequencing used CD4+ or CD8+ T cells sorted from blood, obtained in a trial of the OX40 agonist ivuxolimab. These receptor sequences come from an adult with an advanced solid tumor such as melanoma, head and neck, liver or kidney cancer.

This clone was seen a single time. J is TRBJ1-3 and V is TRBV30, with 7 nucleotides matching TRBD1. This CDR3 is 14 amino acids long. Germline CDR1 reads GTSNPN; CDR2 reads SVGIG (reference sequence). V trimming: 5 bases; J trimming: 3 bases; junction bases outside the gene matches: 7. CDR3 amino acids: CAWGGQAVGNTIYF. DNA for the CDR3: TGTGCCTGGGGAGGACAGGCCGTTGGAAACACCATATATTTT.

The chain has TRBV4-1 and TRBJ2-2, with D possibly TRBD1 on 6 matching bases. The CDR3 totals 16 residues. The V end lost 2 bases, the J end lost 1 base, and 11 bases lay between the germline ends. The germline gives CDR1 MGHRA, CDR2 YSYEKL. The CDR3 reads CASSQRLGGNTGELFF. The CDR3 DNA follows: TGCGCCAGCAGCCAAAGGTTAGGGGGGAACACCGGGGAGCTGTTTTTT.

The chain uses TRBV30 and TRBJ1-1; perhaps TRBD1 as D (6 bases). Germline V gene sequence: CDR1 GTSNPN, CDR2 SVGIG (reference sequence). The CDR3 has 14 residues. Trimming took 5 bases from V and 3 from J, leaving 16 bases between them. For the CDR3, the DNA is TGTGCCTGGTCCGGGGGGGGCTTTGACACTGAAGCTTTCTTT. This sequence encodes CAWSGGGFDTEAFF. The full variable domain, completed using reference TRBV30 and TRBJ1-1, is SQTIHQWPATLVQPVGSPLSLECTVEGTSNPNLYWYRQAAGRGLQLLFYSVGIGQISSEVPQNLSASRPQDRQFILSSKKLLLSDSGFYLCAWSGGGFDTEAFFGQGTRLTVV.

The gene calls are TRBV19 and TRBJ2-3; the D is unclear. With 3 bases removed from V and 2 bases from J, the gap between germline ends came to 15 bases. CDR3 length: 16 residues. The germline V gene encodes CDR1 LNHDA and CDR2 SQIVND (reference sequence). DNA of the CDR3: TGTGCCAGTAGTATTCAACCGTCCCCCTCCACAGATACGCAGTATTTT. Residues: CASSIQPSPSTDTQYF.

The chain uses TRBV5-4 and TRBJ2-2; TRBD1 matches at 9 bases. Germline V CDR1 and CDR2: SGHNT, YYREEE (reference sequence). This CDR3 has 15 residues. The V gene end was trimmed by 4 bases and the J gene end by 3 bases; junction bases not matched to a gene: 4. The CDR3 DNA follows: TGTGCCAGCAGCCCGGGACAGGGTGACACCGGGGAGCTGTTTTTT. It yields the protein CASSPGQGDTGELFF.

The chain joins TRBV28 to TRBJ2-4; TRBD1 matches 9 bases. Trimming took 6 bases from V and 2 from J; bases not matched to a gene: 5. From germline, CDR1 is MDHEN and CDR2 SYDVKM. This CDR3 is built from 15 residues. As DNA, the CDR3 is TGTGCCAGCAGAACGGACAGGGGCTCCAAAAACATTCAGTACTTC. This translates into CASRTDRGSKNIQYF.

The chain carries TRBV7-6 and TRBJ2-7, with D possibly TRBD2 on 7 matching bases. The germline V gene encodes CDR1 SGHVS and CDR2 FNYEAQ. The CDR3 runs to 16 residues. Trimming removed 5 bases at V and 2 bases at J, with 19 bases between. The CDR3 DNA reads as TGTGCCAGCAGCAACATCCGGGGGGCGAGTACCTACGAGCAGTACTTC. Translation gives CASSNIRGASTYEQYF.

The chain combines TRBV7-3 with TRBJ1-6; D gene ambiguous. Trimming removed 2 bases from V and 5 bases from J, with 4 bases in between. The germline V gene encodes CDR1 SGHTA and CDR2 FQGTGA. The CDR3 extends over 13 amino acids. CDR3 bases: TGTGCCAGCAGCTTACAGAATAATTCACCCCTCCACTTT. This codes for CASSLQNNSPLHF.

A few counts support this clone. This chain uses TRBV10-3 with TRBJ1-2, with 7 positions matching TRBD1. Germline CDR1 is ENHRY and CDR2 is SYGVKD. The CDR3 length is 15 residues. V was clipped by 3 bases and J by 2 bases; unmatched bases: 6. The CDR3 DNA follows: TGTGCCATCAGTGATACGGGACAGAAGAACTATGGCTACACCTTC. Translation: CAISDTGQKNYGYTF.

The sample holds a few counts of this clone. J is TRBJ1-2 and V is TRBV7-9; TRBD1 is a possible D gene (5 bases). The CDR3 is 14 residues long. Trimming pared 1 base from V and 3 bases from J, leaving 9 bases between. The germline gives CDR1 SEHNR, CDR2 FQNEAQ (reference sequence). CDR3 sequence reads: CASSLGGQDYGYTF. The CDR3 DNA reads as TGTGCCAGCAGCTTAGGGGGCCAGGACTATGGCTACACCTTC.

The rearrangement uses TRBV7-2 and TRBJ2-1; TRBD1 agrees at 9 bases. With V trimmed by 3 bases and J by 6 bases, 9 bases remained unmatched. This CDR3 is 16 amino acids long. Germline V gene lookup returns CDR1 SGHTA and CDR2 FQGNSA. The CDR3 nucleotides read TGTGCCAGCAGCTTCGCCGGGACAGGGAAAATCAATGAGCAGTTCTTC. Translation: CASSFAGTGKINEQFF.

The rearrangement links TRBV15 to TRBJ2-7; D uncertain. The CDR3 spans 13 residues. Trimming removed 0 bases from V and 4 bases from J, with 7 bases in between. Germline-derived CDR1 and CDR2 are LNHNV and YYDKDF (reference sequence). CDR3 amino acids: CATSRETTYEQYF. The CDR3 coding sequence is TGTGCCACCAGCAGAGAAACGACTTACGAGCAGTACTTC.

The chain couples TRBV27 to TRBJ2-1, with a weak D call TRBD1 (6 bases). This CDR3 is 17 amino acids long. The germline CDR1 and CDR2 sequences are MNHEY and SMNVEV (reference sequence). V shed 6 bases and J shed 0 bases, with 18 bases lying between them. CDR3 region: CASSPFPEGGSYNEQFF. DNA of the CDR3: TGTGCCAGCAGCCCTTTCCCGGAAGGGGGCTCCTACAATGAGCAGTTCTTC.

Concerning this clone itself: Relative to the germline gene, one junction end is altered; a read error may explain this. The rearrangement links TRBV7-2 to TRBJ2-5; 8 bases match TRBD2. This CDR3 comprises 15 residues. Germline V gives CDR1 SGHTA, CDR2 FQGNSA. Written as DNA, the CDR3 is TGTGCCAGCAGCTCGACCCCTTTAGCGGGGCCCTCCTGGGACTTC. Translated: CASSSTPLAGPSWDF.

The chain recombines TRBV7-6 with TRBJ2-1; D not certain. This CDR3 has 12 amino acids. From germline, CDR1 is SGHVS and CDR2 FNYEAQ. V lost 0 bases and J lost 7, with 4 bases in between. The CDR3 bases are TGTGCCAGCAGCTTAGCTGCAAATGAGCAGTTCTTC. Protein sequence: CASSLAANEQFF.

The J gene is TRBJ1-2, the V gene TRBV6-5; the D gene is possibly TRBD1 (5 bases). Germline V CDR1 and CDR2: MNHEY, SVGAGI. V lost 0 bases and J lost 7, with 12 bases in between. CDR3 length: 14 amino acids. The CDR3, as DNA: TGTGCCAGCAGTTACTCGCAGGGAGAGATTGGCTACACCTTC. Translated, it gives CASSYSQGEIGYTF.

Note on this clone: One end of the junction does not line up with germline, which may come from a read error. Other DNA variants within this sample encode the same CDR3. The J gene is TRBJ2-5, the V gene TRBV7-7; TRBD2 aligns across 8 bases. The germline V gene has CDR1 SSHAT and CDR2 FNYEAQ (reference sequence). The CDR3 spans 14 residues. In DNA, the CDR3 is TGTGCTAGCAGCTTAGGACTAGCAGGGGAGACCCAGTACTTC. Its translation: CASSLGLAGETQYF.

This chain connects TRBV5-8 to TRBJ1-2; no firm D call. Germline values: CDR1 SGHTS, CDR2 YDEGEE. CDR3 length: 10 residues. Trimming cost V 2 bases and J 6 bases, with 2 bases left between them. The CDR3, as DNA: TGTGCCAGCAGCTTCGATGGCTACACCTTC. The encoded protein is CASSFDGYTF.

The chain is built from TRBV6-5 and TRBJ1-2; 10 nucleotides align to TRBD1. The germline CDR1 and CDR2 sequences are MNHEY and SVGAGI. Trimming removed 4 bases from V and 4 bases from J; junction bases left unmatched: 3. This CDR3 is built from 14 residues. The CDR3 DNA follows: TGTGCCAGCAGTTCGGACAGGGGGGCCTATGGCTACACCTTC. This sequence encodes CASSSDRGAYGYTF.

V gene TRBV2 combines with J gene TRBJ2-2; D perhaps matches TRBD2 (6 bases). Germline assignment: CDR1 SNHLY and CDR2 FYNNEI. V was pared by 6 bases and J by 9 bases, with 11 bases between. The length of the CDR3 is 12 residues. The DNA for the CDR3 is TGTGCCAGCAGCTCAGCGGGCCGGGAGCTGTTTTTT. Translated, it gives CASSSAGRELFF.